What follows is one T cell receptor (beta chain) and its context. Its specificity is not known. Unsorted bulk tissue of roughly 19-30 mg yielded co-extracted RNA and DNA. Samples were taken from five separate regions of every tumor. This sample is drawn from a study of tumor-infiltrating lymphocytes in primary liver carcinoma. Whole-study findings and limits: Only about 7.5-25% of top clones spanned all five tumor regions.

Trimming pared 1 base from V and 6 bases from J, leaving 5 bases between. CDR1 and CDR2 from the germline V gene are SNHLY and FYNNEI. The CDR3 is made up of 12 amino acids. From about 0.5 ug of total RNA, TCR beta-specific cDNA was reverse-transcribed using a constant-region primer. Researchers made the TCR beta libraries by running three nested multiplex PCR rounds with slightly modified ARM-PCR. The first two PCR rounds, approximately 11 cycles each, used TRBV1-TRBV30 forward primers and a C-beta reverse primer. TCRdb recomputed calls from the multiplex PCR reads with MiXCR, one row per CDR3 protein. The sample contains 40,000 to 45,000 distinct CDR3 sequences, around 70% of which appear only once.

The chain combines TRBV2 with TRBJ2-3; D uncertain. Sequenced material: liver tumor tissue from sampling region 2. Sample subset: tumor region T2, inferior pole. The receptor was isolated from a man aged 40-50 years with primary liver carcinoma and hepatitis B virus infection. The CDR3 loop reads CASSEDRDTQYF. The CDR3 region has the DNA TGTGCCAGCAGTGAAGATAGGGATACGCAGTATTTT.